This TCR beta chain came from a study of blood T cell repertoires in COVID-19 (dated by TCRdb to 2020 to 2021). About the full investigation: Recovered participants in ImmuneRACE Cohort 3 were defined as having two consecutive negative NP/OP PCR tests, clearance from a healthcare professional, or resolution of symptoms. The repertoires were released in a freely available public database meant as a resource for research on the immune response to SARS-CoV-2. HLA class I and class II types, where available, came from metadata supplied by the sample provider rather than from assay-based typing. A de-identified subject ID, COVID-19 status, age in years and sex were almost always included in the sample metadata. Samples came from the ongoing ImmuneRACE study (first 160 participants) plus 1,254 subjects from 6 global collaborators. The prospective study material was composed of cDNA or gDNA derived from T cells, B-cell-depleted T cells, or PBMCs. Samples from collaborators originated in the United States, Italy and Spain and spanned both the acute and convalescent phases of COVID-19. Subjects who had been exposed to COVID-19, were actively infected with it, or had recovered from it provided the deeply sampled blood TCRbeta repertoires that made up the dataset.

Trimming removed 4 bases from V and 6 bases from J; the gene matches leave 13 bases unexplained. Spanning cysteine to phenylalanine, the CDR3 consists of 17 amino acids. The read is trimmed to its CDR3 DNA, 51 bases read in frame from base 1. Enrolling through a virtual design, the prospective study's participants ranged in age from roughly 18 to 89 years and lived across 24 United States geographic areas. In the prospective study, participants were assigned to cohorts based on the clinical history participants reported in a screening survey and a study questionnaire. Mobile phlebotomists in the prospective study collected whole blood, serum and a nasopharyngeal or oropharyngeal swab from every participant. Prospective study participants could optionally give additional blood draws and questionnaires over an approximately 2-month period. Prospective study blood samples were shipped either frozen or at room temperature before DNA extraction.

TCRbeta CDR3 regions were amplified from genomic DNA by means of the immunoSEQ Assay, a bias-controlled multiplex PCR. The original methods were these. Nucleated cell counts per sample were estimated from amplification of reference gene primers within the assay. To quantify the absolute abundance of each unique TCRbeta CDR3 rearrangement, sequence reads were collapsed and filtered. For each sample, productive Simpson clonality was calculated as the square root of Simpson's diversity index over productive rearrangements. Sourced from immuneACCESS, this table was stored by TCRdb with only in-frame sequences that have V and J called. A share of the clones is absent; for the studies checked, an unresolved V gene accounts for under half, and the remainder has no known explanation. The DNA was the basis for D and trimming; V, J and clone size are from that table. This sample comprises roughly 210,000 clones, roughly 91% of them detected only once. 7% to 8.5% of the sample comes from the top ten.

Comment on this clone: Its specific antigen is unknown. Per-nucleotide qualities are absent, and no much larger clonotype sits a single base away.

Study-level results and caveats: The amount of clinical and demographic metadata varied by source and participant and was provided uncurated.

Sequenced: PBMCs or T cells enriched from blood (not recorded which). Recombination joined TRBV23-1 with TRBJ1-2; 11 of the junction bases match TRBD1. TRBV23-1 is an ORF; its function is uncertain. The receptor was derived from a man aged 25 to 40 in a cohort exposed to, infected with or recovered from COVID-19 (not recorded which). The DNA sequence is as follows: TGCGCCAGCAGTCCTAACTGGGACAGGGGGTGGTGGGATGGCTACACCTTC. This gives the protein CASSPNWDRGWWDGYTF.